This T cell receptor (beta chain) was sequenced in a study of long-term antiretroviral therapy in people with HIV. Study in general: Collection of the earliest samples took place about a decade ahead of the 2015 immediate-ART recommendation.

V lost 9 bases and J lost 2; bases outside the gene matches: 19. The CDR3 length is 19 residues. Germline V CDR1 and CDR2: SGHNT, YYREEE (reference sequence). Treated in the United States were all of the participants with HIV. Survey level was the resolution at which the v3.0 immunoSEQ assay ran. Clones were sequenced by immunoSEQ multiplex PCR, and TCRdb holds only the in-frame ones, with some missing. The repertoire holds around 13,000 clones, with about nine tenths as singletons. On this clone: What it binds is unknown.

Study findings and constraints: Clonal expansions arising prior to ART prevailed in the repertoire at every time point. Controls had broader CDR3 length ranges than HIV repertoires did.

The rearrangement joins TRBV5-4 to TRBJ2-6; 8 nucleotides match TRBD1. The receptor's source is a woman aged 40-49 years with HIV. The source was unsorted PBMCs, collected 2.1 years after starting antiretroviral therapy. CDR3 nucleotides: TGTGCCACCTACTTAACCGGGACAGGCAGTCGGACTGGGGCCAACGTCCTGACTTTC. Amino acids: CATYLTGTGSRTGANVLTF.